A single sample is the source of the 8 T cell receptor beta chains below, sequenced in a study of shared clonotypes between healthy human individuals (TCRdb year 2020). Library preparation was by the immunoSEQ multiplex PCR assay. TCRdb obtained this table from immuneACCESS and retained in-frame rearrangements with V and J assigned. These tables miss some clones; where compared with another copy, unresolved V genes account for less than half of the shortfall, and the remainder is unexplained. Here the sample has 950,000 to 1,100,000 clones; about 74% occur a single time. The biggest ten clones account for approximately 1.5% of the sample. The material sequenced was memory CD4+ T cells sorted from blood. In the paper's terms, the cell subset or site label means: CD45RA-negative fraction. These receptors originate from a man aged 18 to 30 in good health.

V gene TRBV27 combines with J gene TRBJ2-2, with D possibly called TRBD1 or TRBD2 (6 bases each). Germline V gene sequence: CDR1 MNHEY, CDR2 SMNVEV (reference sequence). Trimming left V 6 bases short and J 3 bases short, with 11 bases between. This CDR3 spans 14 amino acids. CDR3 in DNA: TGTGCCAGCAGAGGGGGGTGGGACACCGGGGAGCTGTTTTTT. Its translation: CASRGGWDTGELFF.

This chain joins TRBV5-6 and TRBJ1-2; D perhaps matches TRBD1 (5 bases). The CDR3 extends over 15 amino acids. CDR1 SGHDT and CDR2 YYEEEE come from the germline V gene. With 4 bases removed from V and 4 bases from J, the gap between germline ends came to 17 bases. CDR3: CASSRGTSTTYGYTF. CDR3 nucleotide sequence: TGTGCCAGCAGCCGAGGGACTTCTACAACCTATGGCTACACCTTC.

On this clone: The same CDR3 can be traced to other DNA sequences in this sample. V usage is TRBV30 and J usage is TRBJ1-1; D is uncertain. CDR1 is GTSNPN, CDR2 SVGIG, per germline (reference sequence). The CDR3 sequence is 12 residues long. Trimming took off 3 bases at V and 5 bases at J, with 10 bases between the two ends. This chain's CDR3 is CAWSRGGTEAFF. The DNA of the CDR3 is TGTGCCTGGAGCAGAGGAGGGACTGAAGCTTTCTTT.

V is TRBV28 and J is TRBJ2-7; D is perhaps TRBD2 (7 bases). Germline values: CDR1 MDHEN, CDR2 SYDVKM. The length of the CDR3 is 13 residues. V lost 10 bases to trimming and J lost 6 bases, with 19 bases between them. The CDR3, as DNA: TGTGCCATAGAAGGGGGAGGGCCCGGCGAGCAGTACTTC. This gives the protein CAIEGGGPGEQYF.

The gene calls are TRBV7-6 and TRBJ2-7; TRBD2 agrees at 8 bases. J gave up 4 bases and V 2 bases, and 1 base lay outside the gene matches. In germline, CDR1 is SGHVS, CDR2 FNYEAQ. CDR3 size: 13 residues. The CDR3 nucleotides are TGTGCCAGCAGCTTAACTAGCGGATACGAGCAGTACTTC. Residues: CASSLTSGYEQYF.

The V call is TRBV10-3, the J call TRBJ2-3, with a tentative D call TRBD2 (6 bases). Germline values: CDR1 ENHRY, CDR2 SYGVKD. V gave up 9 bases and J gave up 9 bases, with 16 bases separating them. The CDR3 totals 12 residues. The CDR3: CAISGGAGTQYF. CDR3 nucleotides: TGTGCCATTAGCGGTGGGGCTGGGACGCAGTATTTT.

On this clone itself: This sample includes further DNA sequences coding for the same CDR3. The chain carries TRBV5-6 and TRBJ1-1; TRBD1 might be the D (6 bases). This CDR3 is built from 15 residues. The germline CDR1 and CDR2 sequences are SGHDT and YYEEEE. The V end was cut by 4 bases, the J end by 2 bases, with 15 bases between. CDR3 DNA: TGTGCCAGCAGCCCTTGGACAGTCTCTAACACTGAAGCTTTCTTT. Protein sequence: CASSPWTVSNTEAFF.

The chain combines TRBV15 with TRBJ2-3; TRBD2 aligns across 7 bases. CDR3 size: 15 residues. V was clipped by 1 base and J by 5 bases; unmatched bases: 6. Per germline, CDR1 LNHNV and CDR2 YYDKDF (reference sequence). The CDR3 reads CATSRGGLVRDTQYF. CDR3 DNA: TGTGCCACCAGCAGAGGAGGACTAGTGAGAGATACGCAGTATTTT.